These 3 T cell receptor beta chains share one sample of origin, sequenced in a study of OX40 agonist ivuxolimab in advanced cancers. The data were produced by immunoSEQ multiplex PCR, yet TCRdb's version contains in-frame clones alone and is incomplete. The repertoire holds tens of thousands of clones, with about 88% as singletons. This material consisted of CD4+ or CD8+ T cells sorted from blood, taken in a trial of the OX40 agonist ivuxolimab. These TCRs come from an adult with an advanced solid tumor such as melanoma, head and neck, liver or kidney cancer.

The chain's CDR3 is CASSLVVGQGLGEAFF. The CDR3, as DNA: TGTGCCAGCAGCTTAGTTGTTGGGCAGGGGCTGGGTGAAGCTTTCTTT. The V gene is TRBV7-2, the J gene TRBJ1-1; maybe TRBD1 (6 bases). Germline V lookup: CDR1 SGHTA, CDR2 FQGNSA. The CDR3 sequence is 16 residues long. The V end was cut by 1 base, the J end by 7 bases, with 19 bases between.

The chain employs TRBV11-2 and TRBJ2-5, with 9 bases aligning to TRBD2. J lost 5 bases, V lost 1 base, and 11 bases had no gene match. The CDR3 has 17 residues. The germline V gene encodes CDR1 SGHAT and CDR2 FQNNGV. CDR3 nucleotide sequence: TGTGCCAGCAGCTTAGTATTTGGCGGGAGGGCTGGGGAGACCCAGTACTTC. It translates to CASSLVFGGRAGETQYF.

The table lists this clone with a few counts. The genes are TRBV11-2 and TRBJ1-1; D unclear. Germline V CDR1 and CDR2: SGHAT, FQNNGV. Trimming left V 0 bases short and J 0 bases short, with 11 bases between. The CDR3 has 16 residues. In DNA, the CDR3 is TGTGCCAGCAGCTTAGAGTTCGGAAAAATGAACACTGAAGCTTTCTTT. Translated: CASSLEFGKMNTEAFF.